Presented here are 19 T cell receptor beta chains from one specimen sequenced in a study of CD8+CD57+ T cells in acquired aplastic anemia. Profiling of TCR beta VDJ combinations and CDR3 sequences used genomic DNA as template. Each CDR3 protein is one row after TCRdb ran MiXCR on the reads. Here the sample spans around 180,000 distinct CDR3 sequences, 55% to 70% being singletons. The sample consisted of sorted CD4+, CD8+, or CD8+CD57+ T cells (not recorded which) from PBMCs. Every receptor here comes from a human donor in good health.

This clonotype has only one observation. The chain is built from TRBV29-1 and TRBJ1-1, with D uncertain. Trimming left V 3 bases short and J 5 bases short, with 1 base between. This CDR3 region has 9 residues. Germline V gives CDR1 SQVTM, CDR2 ANQGSEA. The CDR3 DNA reads as TGCAGCGTTGAGACTGAAGCTTTCTTT. This sequence encodes CSVETEAFF.

V usage is TRBV20-1 and J usage is TRBJ2-3; D gene unclear. V was clipped by 3 bases and J by 0 bases, with 4 bases between them. In germline, CDR1 is DFQATT, CDR2 SNEGSKA (reference sequence). There are 12 residues in the CDR3. For the CDR3, the DNA is TGCAGTGCTAGTCCGAGCACAGATACGCAGTATTTT. Translation gives CSASPSTDTQYF.

This clonotype was seen ten or more times. The rearrangement links TRBV3-1 to TRBJ2-7; 13 nucleotides match TRBD2. The germline V gene encodes CDR1 LGHDT and CDR2 YNNKEL (reference sequence). The CDR3 covers 15 residues. With 5 bases clipped from V and 2 bases from J, the junction kept 3 bases outside the gene matches. CDR3 amino acids: CASSSLAGGPYEQYF. The DNA of the CDR3 is TGTGCCAGCAGCTCACTAGCGGGAGGGCCCTACGAGCAGTACTTC.

This clonotype occurred once. At one end, the junction sequence differs from germline, possibly due to a read error. The chain combines TRBV6-5 with TRBJ2-5, with no clear D. The CDR3 runs 11 residues. CDR1 and CDR2 (germline): MNHEY, SVGAGI. The CDR3 DNA follows: TGTGCCAGCAGATTTAGAGAGGCCCAGTACTTC. Translated, it gives CASRFREAQYF.

This clonotype has only one observation. The V gene is TRBV6-4, the J gene TRBJ2-5, with TRBD1 identical over 10 bases. V dropped 2 bases and J dropped 5; count of bases not matched to a gene: 8. The CDR3 loop spans 16 amino acids. Germline V lookup: CDR1 MRHNA, CDR2 SNTAGT. The CDR3 DNA reads TGTGCCAGCAGTGACGGGACAGGGGCCTACAATGAGACCCAGTACTTC. It codes for CASSDGTGAYNETQYF.

V usage is TRBV5-1 and J usage is TRBJ1-3; the D gene is possibly TRBD1 (5 bases). CDR3 size: 15 residues. Trimming cost V 2 bases and J 4 bases, with 13 bases left between them. The germline CDR1 and CDR2 sequences are SGHRS and YFSETQ. The CDR3 protein is CASSFQGLGGNTIYF. In nucleotides, the CDR3 is TGCGCCAGCAGCTTCCAGGGATTGGGCGGAAACACCATATATTTT.

The chain couples TRBV19 to TRBJ1-1; maybe TRBD1 (5 bases). V was clipped by 3 bases and J by 4 bases, with 12 bases between them. CDR3 length equals 14 residues. CDR1 LNHDA and CDR2 SQIVND come from the germline V gene (reference sequence). The CDR3 nucleotides are TGTGCCAGTAGTATCTATGACAGTGCCACTGAAGCTTTCTTT. This codes for CASSIYDSATEAFF. Supplemented by reference TRBV19 and TRBJ1-1, the full variable domain reads DGGITQSPKYLFRKEGQNVTLSCEQNLNHDAMYWYRQDPGQGLRLIYYSQIVNDFQKGDIAEGYSVSREKKESFPLTVTSAQKNPTAFYLCASSIYDSATEAFFGQGTRLTVV.

This clonotype was recorded at least ten times. The V call is TRBV20-1, the J call TRBJ2-1; 9 bases fit TRBD2. This CDR3 comprises 15 residues. The J segment lost 6 bases and the V segment lost 6 bases, leaving 12 bases of the junction unmatched. Looked up from germline, CDR1 is DFQATT and CDR2 is SNEGSKA (reference sequence). DNA for the CDR3: TGCAGTGCCGCCAAATGGACTAGCGTCGGCAATGAGCAGTTCTTC. The encoded protein is CSAAKWTSVGNEQFF.

The sample holds one count of this clonotype. V is TRBV7-9 and J is TRBJ2-1, with TRBD1 identical over 7 bases. Germline CDR1 reads SEHNR; CDR2 reads FQNEAQ (reference sequence). The junction had 10 bases not matched to a gene; V was cut back by 1 base and J by 4 bases. The CDR3 sequence is 17 residues long. DNA of the CDR3: TGTGCCAGCAGCTTAGAACTTGTGACAGGGATTTACAATGAGCAGTTCTTC. Residues: CASSLELVTGIYNEQFF.

The chain has TRBV20-1 and TRBJ1-1; possibly TRBD1 for D (6 bases). Trimming removed 1 base at V and 6 bases at J, with 12 bases between. Germline CDR1 reads DFQATT; CDR2 reads SNEGSKA (reference sequence). The CDR3 spans 13 residues. The CDR3 DNA is TGCAGTGCTAGAGGGCCAGGGGAGGCTGAAGCTTTCTTT. This sequence encodes CSARGPGEAEAFF.

This clonotype was counted once. This chain links TRBV6-1 with TRBJ2-7; weak D call: TRBD1 (6 bases). The germline V gene has CDR1 MNHNS and CDR2 SASEGT. V lost 5 bases and J lost 5, with 19 bases in between. The CDR3 is 15 amino acids. The CDR3 nucleotides read TGTGCCAGCAGTATCGACTTCGTTAACAGGGACGAGCAGTACTTC. Protein: CASSIDFVNRDEQYF.

The chain carries TRBV10-3 and TRBJ2-1; 10 bases fit TRBD2. Germline V gene sequence: CDR1 ENHRY, CDR2 SYGVKD. The CDR3 covers 14 residues. The V and J ends lost 6 bases and 5 bases, in that order; junction bases with no gene match: 4. CDR3 in amino acids: CAIRRAGGDNEQFF. CDR3 DNA sequence: TGTGCCATCAGAAGAGCGGGAGGGGACAATGAGCAGTTCTTC.

As DNA, the CDR3 is TGTGCCAGCTCAGGTGGGACAGGGGGCTACGAGCAGTACTTC. Translated: CASSGGTGGYEQYF. V is TRBV18 and J is TRBJ2-7; TRBD1 matches 11 bases. Germline V gene sequence: CDR1 KGHSH, CDR2 LQKENI. The ends lost 5 bases at V and 3 bases at J; junction bases unmatched: 3. CDR3 length: 14 amino acids. The full variable domain, rest sourced from reference TRBV18 and TRBJ2-7, is NAGVMQNPRHLVRRRGQEARLRCSPMKGHSHVYWYRQLPEEGLKFMVYLQKENIIDESGMPKERFSAEFPKEGPSILRIQQVVRGDSAAYFCASSGGTGGYEQYFGPGTRLTVT.

This chain uses TRBV5-1 with TRBJ1-4, with TRBD1 as a possible D gene (5 bases). The length of the CDR3 is 15 residues. CDR1 is SGHRS, CDR2 YFSETQ, per germline. Trimming shortened V by 7 bases and J by 8 bases, and 21 bases separated the two germline ends. This chain's CDR3 is CASLPGLTSGEKLFF. DNA of the CDR3: TGCGCCAGCCTCCCGGGACTTACGAGTGGGGAAAAACTGTTTTTT.

This clonotype was recorded once. Compared with germline, one end of the junction differs, possibly owing to a read error. The chain recombines TRBV7-2 with TRBJ2-5; TRBD2 matches at 14 bases. CDR1 is SGHTA and CDR2 is FQGNSA in the germline V gene. The CDR3 contains 18 residues. The CDR3 coding sequence is TGTGCCAACAGCTGGGGACTAGCGGGAGCACTTACATTAAAGACCCAGTACTTC. Protein product: CANSWGLAGALTLKTQYF. Supplemented by reference TRBV7-2 and TRBJ2-5, the full variable domain reads GAGVSQSPSNKVTEKGKDVELRCDPISGHTALYWYRQSLGQGLEFLIYFQGNSAPDKSGLPSDRFSAERTGGSVSTLTIQRTQQEDSAVYLCANSWGLAGALTLKTQYFGPGTRLLVL.

With regard to this clonotype: The conserved closing phenylalanine or tryptophan is absent in this CDR3, likely reflecting a read error. The gene calls are TRBV2 and TRBJ1-2; 8 bases are a match to TRBD1. Trimming took 7 bases from V and 4 from J; bases not matched to a gene: 11. CDR3 length equals 15 residues. CDR1 is SNHLY and CDR2 is FYNNEI in the germline V gene. The CDR3 region has the DNA TGTGCCAGCATTAAAACGGGACAGGATCGCTATGGCTACACCTTA. Translation: CASIKTGQDRYGYTL.

The chain uses TRBV7-3 and TRBJ2-7, with D perhaps TRBD1 (5 bases). The germline CDR1 and CDR2 sequences are SGHTA and FQGTGA. The CDR3 runs to 12 residues. V lost 5 bases and J lost 8, with 13 bases in between. The CDR3 protein is CASSTRQSKQYF. The CDR3 DNA sequence: TGTGCCAGCAGCACCCGACAGAGCAAGCAGTACTTC.

This rearrangement joins TRBV29-1 to TRBJ2-3, with D tentatively TRBD1 (5 bases). The CDR3 spans 13 residues. Per germline, CDR1 SQVTM and CDR2 ANQGSEA. V lost 4 bases and J 6 bases, leaving 14 bases between the germline ends. CDR3 DNA sequence: TGCAGCGTTGTGGACATGGGGTTGGATACGCAGTATTTT. Encoded protein: CSVVDMGLDTQYF.

The chain recombines TRBV11-3 with TRBJ2-7, with D uncertain. Between the trimmed V and J ends, which lost 5 bases and 5 bases, there was a span of 19 bases. The CDR3 runs 15 residues. The germline V gene has CDR1 SGHNT and CDR2 YENEEA. The CDR3 region is CASSTYQRPRNEQYF. In nucleotides, the CDR3 is TGTGCCAGCAGCACATACCAGAGGCCTCGTAACGAGCAGTACTTC.